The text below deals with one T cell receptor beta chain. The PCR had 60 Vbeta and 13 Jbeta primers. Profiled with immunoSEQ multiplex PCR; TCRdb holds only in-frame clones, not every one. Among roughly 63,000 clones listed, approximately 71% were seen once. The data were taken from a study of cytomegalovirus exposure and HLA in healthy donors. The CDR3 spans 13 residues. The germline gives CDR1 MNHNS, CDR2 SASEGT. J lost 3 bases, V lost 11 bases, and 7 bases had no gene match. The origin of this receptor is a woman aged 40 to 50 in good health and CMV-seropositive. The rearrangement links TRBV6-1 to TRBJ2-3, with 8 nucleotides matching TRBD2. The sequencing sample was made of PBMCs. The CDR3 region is CAGKSGGTDTQYF. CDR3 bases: TGTGCCGGCAAGAGCGGGGGAACAGATACGCAGTATTTT.